This TCR beta chain was sequenced during a study of T cell repertoires in cytomegalovirus infection. Study-wide context: Both recently identified HLA-C-restricted and well-studied HLA-B-restricted CMV epitopes were used in the study.

Findings of the study overall: The ex vivo response was dominated by HLA-C-restricted CMV-specific TCR beta clonotypes. Adding up the frequency of public TCR beta families identified people who carried CMV plus the relevant HLA.

A single record per CDR3 protein comes from TCRdb applying MiXCR to the reads. The sample shows approximately 910,000 distinct CDR3 sequences, under 40% of them seen only once. This clonotype occurred a few times. Its cognate antigen is unknown. This sample comprised cultured CD8+ T cells from PBMCs, obtained from culture after CMV antigen stimulation. This receptor was taken from a human donor in good health (CMV status not recorded). Some clones in this sample may be carry-over from other donors' samples.

In DNA form, the CDR3 reads TGTGCCAGTAGTATCGTGGGGGACACCATATATTTT. It codes for CASSIVGDTIYF. This chain links TRBV19 with TRBJ1-3; weak D call: TRBD1 (5 bases). Looked up from germline, CDR1 is LNHDA and CDR2 is SQIVND (reference sequence). The CDR3 length is 12 residues. V was shortened by 3 bases and J by 8 bases, with 8 bases between the two germline ends.